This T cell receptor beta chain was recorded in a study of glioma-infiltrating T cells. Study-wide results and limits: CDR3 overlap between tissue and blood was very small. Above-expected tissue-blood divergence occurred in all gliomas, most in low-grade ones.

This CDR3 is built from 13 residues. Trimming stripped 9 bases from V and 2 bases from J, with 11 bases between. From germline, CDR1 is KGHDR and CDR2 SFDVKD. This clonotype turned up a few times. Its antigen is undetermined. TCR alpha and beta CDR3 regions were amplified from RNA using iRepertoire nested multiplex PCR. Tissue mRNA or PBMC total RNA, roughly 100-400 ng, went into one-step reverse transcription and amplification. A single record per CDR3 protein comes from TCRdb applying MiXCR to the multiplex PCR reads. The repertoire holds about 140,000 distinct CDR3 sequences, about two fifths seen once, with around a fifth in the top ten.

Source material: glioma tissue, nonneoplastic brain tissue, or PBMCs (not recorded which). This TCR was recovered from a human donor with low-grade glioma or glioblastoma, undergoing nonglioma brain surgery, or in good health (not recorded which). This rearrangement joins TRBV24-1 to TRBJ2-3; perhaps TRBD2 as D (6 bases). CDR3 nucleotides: TGTGCCACCCAATCGGGAGTCACAGATACGCAGTATTTT. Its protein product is CATQSGVTDTQYF.